The 7 T cell receptor beta chains below come from one sample, sequenced in a study of CD8 T cells in ankylosing spondylitis. In TCRdb, the 5' RACE reads were re-called with MiXCR into one record per CDR3 protein. Among approximately 100,000 distinct CDR3 sequences listed, under 30% were seen once. What was sequenced was synovial fluid, either unsorted or a sorted T cell fraction (not recorded which). Receptors originate from a male donor with ankylosing spondylitis.

This clonotype was found many times. The chain uses TRBV7-9 and TRBJ2-1; 11 bases are a match to TRBD2. Losses at the gene ends were 5 bases for V and 6 bases for J; bases not matched to a gene: 6. Germline V CDR1 and CDR2: SEHNR, FQNEAQ (reference sequence). This CDR3 has 15 amino acids. The DNA of the CDR3 is TGTGCCAGCAGCCTCGGGACTAGCGGTTTCAATGAGCAGTTCTTC. It yields the protein CASSLGTSGFNEQFF.

The chain carries TRBV10-3 and TRBJ1-2; D gene unclear. Trimming took 6 bases from V and 7 from J, leaving 12 bases between them. The CDR3 spans 12 residues. Germline assignment: CDR1 ENHRY and CDR2 SYGVKD. The CDR3 loop reads CAIRGPWPGYTF. The CDR3 region has the DNA TGTGCCATCAGGGGCCCGTGGCCTGGCTACACCTTC.

The rearrangement links TRBV19 to TRBJ2-3; TRBD2 is a possible D gene (5 bases). The germline V gene encodes CDR1 LNHDA and CDR2 SQIVND (reference sequence). Trimming cost V 7 bases and J 2 bases, with 19 bases left between them. This CDR3 is built from 16 residues. CDR3 amino acids: CASTDAFTGNTDTQYF. CDR3 DNA sequence: TGTGCCAGTACCGACGCGTTTACGGGAAACACAGATACGCAGTATTTT.

The chain recombines TRBV11-2 with TRBJ2-1; TRBD2 is a possible D gene (5 bases). Germline V gene sequence: CDR1 SGHAT, CDR2 FQNNGV. V lost 4 bases and J lost 14, with 18 bases in between. The CDR3 has 13 amino acids. The CDR3 nucleotides are TGTGCCAGCAGCTACTTAGGAGTAGCGACTAAGTTCTTC. Translation gives CASSYLGVATKFF.

This clonotype was found a few times. The genes are TRBV7-2 and TRBJ2-7; a possible D gene is TRBD1 (6 bases). This CDR3 has 14 residues. Trimming left V 0 bases short and J 5 bases short, with 11 bases between. Germline lookup yields CDR1 SGHTA and CDR2 FQGNSA. The CDR3 sequence: CASSLASRGHEQYF. DNA of the CDR3: TGTGCCAGCAGCTTAGCGTCCAGGGGCCACGAGCAGTACTTC.

This clonotype has just one count. This chain connects TRBV19 to TRBJ1-1, with a weak D call TRBD1 (6 bases). The V gene lost 6 bases and the J gene lost 3 bases, with 14 bases spanning the gap. Germline V gene data show CDR1 as LNHDA and CDR2 as SQIVND (reference sequence). There are 14 residues in the CDR3. This CDR3 is CASRLGATDTEAFF. CDR3 DNA sequence: TGTGCCAGTAGATTGGGGGCAACGGACACTGAAGCTTTCTTT. Complete variable domain (other parts from reference TRBV19 and TRBJ1-1): DGGITQSPKYLFRKEGQNVTLSCEQNLNHDAMYWYRQDPGQGLRLIYYSQIVNDFQKGDIAEGYSVSREKKESFPLTVTSAQKNPTAFYLCASRLGATDTEAFFGQGTRLTVV.

J is TRBJ2-3 and V is TRBV7-2, with 8 bases aligning to TRBD2. V gave up 0 bases and J gave up 7 bases; unmatched junction bases: 9. The CDR3 runs 16 residues. CDR1 SGHTA and CDR2 FQGNSA come from the germline V gene. CDR3 protein: CASSLAAQRELNTQYF. In nucleotides, the CDR3 is TGTGCCAGCAGCTTAGCCGCCCAGCGGGAGTTAAATACGCAGTATTTT.